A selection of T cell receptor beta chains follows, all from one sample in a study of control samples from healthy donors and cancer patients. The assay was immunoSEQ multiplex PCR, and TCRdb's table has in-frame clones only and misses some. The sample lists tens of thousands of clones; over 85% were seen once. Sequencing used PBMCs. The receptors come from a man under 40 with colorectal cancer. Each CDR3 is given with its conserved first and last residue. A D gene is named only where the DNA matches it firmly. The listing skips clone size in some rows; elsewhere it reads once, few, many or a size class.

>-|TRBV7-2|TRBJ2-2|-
CASSLGFQAAGELFF
TGTGCCAGCAGCCTAGGGTTCCAGGCAGCCGGGGAGCTGTTTTTT
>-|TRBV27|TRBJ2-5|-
CASSYMYRVRETQYF
TGTGCCAGCAGTTATATGTACAGGGTGCGAGAGACCCAGTACTTC
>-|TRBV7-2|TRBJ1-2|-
CASSLATGDGYTF
TGTGCCAGCAGCTTAGCGACAGGTGATGGCTACACCTTC
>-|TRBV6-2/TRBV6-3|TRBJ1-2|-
CASTPRPGGYGYTF
TGTGCCAGCACCCCTCGCCCAGGTGGCTATGGCTACACCTTC
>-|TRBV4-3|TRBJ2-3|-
CASSEDVSGSTDTQYF
TGCGCCAGCAGCGAAGACGTCAGCGGAAGCACAGATACGCAGTATTTT
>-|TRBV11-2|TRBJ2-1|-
CASSFVVEREQFF
TGTGCCAGCAGCTTCGTGGTTGAAAGGGAGCAGTTCTTC
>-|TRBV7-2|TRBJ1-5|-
CASSLTGTRNQPQHF
TGTGCCAGCAGCTTAACCGGGACCAGAAATCAGCCCCAGCATTTT
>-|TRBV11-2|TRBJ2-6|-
CASTNSVSGANVLTF
TGTGCCAGCACCAATTCAGTCTCTGGGGCCAACGTCCTGACTTTC
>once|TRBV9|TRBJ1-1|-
CASSTRRADTEAFF
TGTGCCAGCAGCACTCGGAGGGCGGACACTGAAGCTTTCTTT
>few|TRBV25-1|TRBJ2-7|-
CASASSKSGNYEQYF
TGTGCCAGCGCCAGCAGTAAAAGTGGTAACTACGAGCAGTACTTC
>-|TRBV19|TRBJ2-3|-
CASSIRMGTDTQYF
TGTGCCAGTAGTATAAGAATGGGCACAGATACGCAGTATTTT
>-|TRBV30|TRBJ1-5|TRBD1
CAWSLGDRLENQPQHF
TGTGCCTGGAGTCTGGGGGACAGACTTGAAAATCAGCCCCAGCATTTT
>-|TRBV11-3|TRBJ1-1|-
CASSKMSGTEAFF
TGTGCCAGCAGCAAAATGTCTGGGACTGAAGCTTTCTTT
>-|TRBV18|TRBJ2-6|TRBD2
CASSPRTSGGQFFGANVLTF
TGTGCCAGCTCACCCCGGACTAGCGGGGGGCAGTTCTTTGGGGCCAACGTCCTGACTTTC
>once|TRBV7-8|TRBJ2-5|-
CASSLYTLGPEVQETQYF
TGTGCCAGCAGCTTATATACATTAGGACCGGAGGTACAAGAGACCCAGTACTTC
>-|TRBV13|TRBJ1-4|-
CASTHGVVGEKLFF
TGTGCCAGCACCCACGGGGTCGTAGGAGAAAAACTGTTTTTT
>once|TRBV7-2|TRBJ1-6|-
CASSLEGSSSSYNSPLHF
TGTGCCAGCAGCTTAGAAGGCAGCTCTAGCTCCTATAATTCACCCCTCCACTTT
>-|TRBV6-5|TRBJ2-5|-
CASTQQETQYF
TGTGCCAGCACCCAACAGGAGACCCAGTACTTC
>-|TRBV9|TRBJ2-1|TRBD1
CASSPTGTGYNEQFF
TGTGCCAGCAGCCCCACCGGGACAGGTTACAATGAGCAGTTCTTC
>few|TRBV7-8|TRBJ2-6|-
CASSLPATGSGANVLTF
TGTGCCAGCAGCTTACCGGCGACAGGATCTGGGGCCAACGTCCTGACTTTC
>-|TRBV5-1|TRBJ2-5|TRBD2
CASSFVAGGRVEETQYF
TGCGCCAGCAGCTTTGTGGCGGGGGGGCGTGTGGAAGAGACCCAGTACTTC
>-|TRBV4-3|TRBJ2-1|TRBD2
CASSQDPGSGGAPGDEQFF
TGCGCCAGCAGCCAAGATCCGGGGAGCGGGGGGGCCCCGGGTGATGAGCAGTTCTTC
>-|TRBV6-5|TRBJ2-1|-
CASSNGLYNEQFF
TGTGCCAGCAGCAACGGACTCTACAATGAGCAGTTCTTC
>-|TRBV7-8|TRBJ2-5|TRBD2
CASSFTAERGPQETQYF
TGTGCCAGCAGCTTTACGGCTGAGCGGGGGCCCCAAGAGACCCAGTACTTC